This T cell receptor beta chain was profiled in a study of T cells after yellow fever vaccination. Template-switching 5'RACE yielded the TCR cDNA; a universal primer site and UMIs were added in the process. TCRdb recomputed calls from the 5' RACE reads with MiXCR, one row per CDR3 protein. This table holds 450,000 to 600,000 distinct CDR3 sequences, approximately 12% found once. The CDR3 loop spans 13 amino acids. The germline gives CDR1 SQVTM, CDR2 ANQGSEA. Losses at the gene ends were 4 bases for V and 8 bases for J; bases not matched to a gene: 8. This clonotype was seen a handful of times. This receptor was obtained from a man younger than 40 who received the YFV17D yellow fever vaccine. This chain uses TRBV29-1 with TRBJ2-1; the match to TRBD1 covers 7 bases. The sample in question was PBMCs, obtained on the day of the yellow fever booster vaccination. CDR3 bases: TGCAGCGTTGGAGGGACAGTCACAGATGAGCAGTTCTTC. It specifies CSVGGTVTDEQFF.